This is a list of T cell receptor beta chains from one sample in a study of blood T cell repertoires in COVID-19. Using immunoSEQ multiplex PCR, the repertoire was profiled, and TCRdb retains in-frame clones only, with some absent. The sample shows tens of thousands of clones, roughly 89% of them seen only once. Sample: peripheral blood. The receptors were sampled from a woman aged 50 to 65 in a cohort sampled during active COVID-19. The CDR3 runs from the conserved cysteine through the conserved F or W. D genes are given only for firm matches. Clone sizes are given selectively: once, few, many, or a class where the clone is expanded.

TRBV3-1/TRBV3-2,TRBJ2-5,.,.,CASSQGGIAETQYF,TGTGCCAGCAGCCAAGGAGGGATCGCGGAGACCCAGTACTTC
TRBV29-1,TRBJ2-2,.,.,CSVVRNQNTGELFF,TGCAGCGTTGTGAGGAATCAGAACACCGGGGAGCTGTTTTTT
TRBV3-1/TRBV3-2,TRBJ1-1,.,.,CASSQWGENTEAFF,TGTGCCAGCAGCCAGTGGGGGGAGAACACTGAAGCTTTCTTT
TRBV19,TRBJ1-4,.,.,CASSMADEKLFF,TGTGCCAGTAGTATGGCCGATGAAAAACTGTTTTTT
TRBV6-5,TRBJ1-3,TRBD1,.,CASRGTGAGNTIYF,TGTGCCAGCAGAGGAACAGGGGCTGGAAACACCATATATTTT
TRBV7-3,TRBJ1-2,TRBD1,.,CASSPGQASKGYTF,TGTGCCAGCAGTCCGGGACAGGCGTCTAAGGGCTACACCTTC
TRBV6-5,TRBJ1-4,TRBD1,.,CASSSQGATNEKLFF,TGTGCCAGCAGTTCACAGGGGGCCACTAATGAAAAACTGTTTTTT
TRBV15,TRBJ1-5,.,.,CATSSGGKPQHF,TGTGCCACCAGCAGCGGCGGAAAGCCCCAGCATTTT
TRBV7-9,TRBJ1-5,TRBD1,.,CASSAEGGQRVQPQHF,TGTGCCAGCAGCGCGGAGGGGGGACAGAGGGTACAGCCCCAGCATTTT
TRBV4-1,TRBJ1-6,.,.,CASSQGAQSSYNSPLHF,TGCGCCAGCAGCCAAGGGGCACAGAGCTCCTATAATTCACCCCTCCACTTT
TRBV5-1,TRBJ1-4,.,.,CASSLTGIEKLFF,TGCGCCAGCAGCTTGACAGGGATTGAAAAACTGTTTTTT
TRBV6-5,TRBJ2-1,.,once,CASSPGTYTYNEQFF,TGTGCCAGCAGCCCCGGGACATATACCTACAATGAGCAGTTCTTC
TRBV30,TRBJ1-5,.,.,CAWSARGRASNQPQHF,TGTGCCTGGAGTGCTAGAGGCAGGGCCTCGAATCAGCCCCAGCATTTT
TRBV11-2,TRBJ2-3,.,.,CASSLGTTANTQYF,TGTGCCAGCAGCTTAGGGACTACCGCTAACACGCAGTATTTT
TRBV30,TRBJ1-1,.,.,CAWSKWRNTEAFF,TGTGCCTGGAGCAAATGGAGAAACACTGAAGCTTTCTTT
TRBV5-6,TRBJ2-7,TRBD1,once,CASRGTGGALYEQYF,TGTGCCAGCAGAGGGACAGGGGGGGCCCTCTACGAGCAGTACTTC
TRBV4-1,TRBJ2-1,.,.,CASSQFNLRVDSGNEQFF,TGCGCCAGCAGCCAGTTCAATTTGAGGGTGGACAGTGGGAATGAGCAGTTCTTC
TRBV7-9,TRBJ2-1,TRBD1,.,CASSRPTGQQFF,TGTGCCAGCAGCCGTCCGACAGGGCAGCAGTTCTTC
TRBV18,TRBJ2-6,.,.,CASSQQRPGANVLTF,TGTGCCAGCTCACAACAGAGACCTGGGGCCAACGTCCTGACTTTC
TRBV24-1,TRBJ1-1,.,.,CATSARTRNTEAFF,TGTGCCACCAGTGCCCGGACAAGGAACACTGAAGCTTTCTTT
TRBV4-1,TRBJ1-4,.,few,CASSRSSGYEKLFF,TGCGCCAGCAGCCGAAGTTCGGGGTATGAAAAACTGTTTTTT
TRBV27,TRBJ1-6,.,.,CASSPRTDNSPLHF,TGTGCCAGCAGTCCCCGGACAGATAATTCACCCCTCCACTTT
TRBV5-4,TRBJ2-3,TRBD1,.,CASSNRDRESTDTQYF,TGTGCCAGCAGCAACCGGGACAGGGAAAGCACAGATACGCAGTATTTT
TRBV28,TRBJ2-7,.,.,CASSLGYLREQYF,TGTGCCAGCAGTTTAGGGTACCTGAGGGAGCAGTACTTC
TRBV3-1/TRBV3-2,TRBJ2-3,.,.,CASSQDPGGKADTQYF,TGTGCCAGCAGCCAAGATCCCGGCGGGAAGGCAGATACGCAGTATTTT
TRBV5-5,TRBJ2-2,.,.,CASSQGHGTGELFF,TGTGCCAGCAGCCAGGGACACGGCACCGGGGAGCTGTTTTTT